This T cell receptor (beta chain) was obtained from a study of T cell changes during pregnancy in multiple sclerosis. The table came from immunoSEQ multiplex PCR; TCRdb's copy has only in-frame clones and leaves some out. The table shows about 39,000 clones, with around 93% occurring only once. Germline values: CDR1 SGHAT, CDR2 FQNNGV. The CDR3 is 13 amino acids. The J segment lost 10 bases and the V segment lost 2 bases, leaving 6 bases of the junction unmatched. The V gene is TRBV11-2, the J gene TRBJ1-2, with TRBD1 matching over 8 bases. The specimen comprised CD4+ T cells from peripheral blood mononuclear cells, sampled after pregnancy. The sequence was obtained from a female donor with multiple sclerosis, enrolled in a pregnancy study. The CDR3 loop reads CASSLSGTGHYTF. The CDR3 DNA follows: TGTGCCAGCAGCTTATCCGGGACAGGCCACTACACCTTC.